This record covers a single TCR beta chain. The antigen is not known. RNA amounts of 0.5 to 1 ug underwent reverse transcription with random hexamers. Amplification of TCR beta CDR3 used immunoSEQ multiplex PCR across 54 Vbeta and 13 Jbeta. TCRdb reprocessed the immunoSEQ multiplex PCR reads with MiXCR, giving one entry per CDR3 protein. The sample has approximately 190,000 distinct CDR3 sequences, more than 85% seen once. There are 14 residues in the CDR3. The ends lost 4 bases at V and 5 bases at J; junction bases unmatched: 1. Germline loops: CDR1 SNHLY, CDR2 FYNNEI. These data belong to a study of CD8 T cells in Susac syndrome. Study-wide results and limits: Susac CD8+ clonal expansion peaked in TEMRA cells and active patients. The study identified about fifteen and five Susac-specific public clones in total CD8+ and CD8+ TEMRA repertoires.

Material for sequencing was CD8+ T cells from PBMCs. The clonotype originates from a human donor with Susac syndrome. V is TRBV2 and J is TRBJ2-3, with 12 bases that match TRBD2. The CDR3 here is CASSVLAGGDTQYF. The CDR3 DNA reads TGTGCCAGCAGTGTACTAGCGGGGGGAGATACGCAGTATTTT.